The 10 T cell receptor beta chains below come from one sample, sequenced in a study of post-analysis software for immune sequencing data (dated by TCRdb to between 2014 and 2016). Beyond this particular receptor, the publication reports: Roughly 5 TRBV segments, including TRBV5-6, TRBV5-1 and TRBV20-1, were significantly more frequent in patients than controls.

The method behind the library was PCR. The data were produced on an Illumina HiSeq 2500. To reduce PCR and sequencing biases, unique molecular identifiers were built into the TCR beta cDNA libraries. TCRdb took the public reads, trimmed them with fastp at Q25, ran MiXCR for clone calling and kept in-frame beta chains. Each CDR3 protein gets just one entry, which takes the most common genes and DNA from the rows behind it. This sample is represented by approximately 730,000 distinct CDR3 sequences; under 60% of them were singletons. Roughly 5% of the sample is held by the ten biggest clonotypes. These TCRs are of unknown antigen specificity. The sample was blood. The source of these receptors is a girl under 18 with multiple sclerosis.

This sequence joins TRBV28 and TRBJ1-1; no reliable D call. Germline V gene sequence: CDR1 MDHEN, CDR2 SYDVKM. The germline V and J ends were trimmed by 8 bases and 1 base, with 17 bases remaining between them. This CDR3 region has 15 residues. The CDR3 nucleotides read TGTGCCAGCTTAGAATTCCAGGATCCGAACACTGAAGCTTTCTTT. Translated: CASLEFQDPNTEAFF.

The rearrangement joins TRBV29-1 to TRBJ1-1; D is possibly TRBD1 (6 bases). Per the germline V gene, CDR1 is SQVTM and CDR2 is ANQGSEA. The CDR3 consists of 14 residues. Trimming pared 3 bases from V and 6 bases from J, leaving 17 bases between. The DNA of the CDR3 is TGCAGCGTTGAGGCACAGGGAAAGTCCGCTGAAGCTTTCTTT. It encodes CSVEAQGKSAEAFF.

The chain combines TRBV12-3 or TRBV12-4 with TRBJ2-7; tentatively, D is TRBD2 (5 bases). The CDR3 length is 14 residues. V lost 6 bases, J lost 3 bases, and 15 bases lay in between. CDR3 residues: CASSQTLGIYEQYF. The CDR3 DNA reads TGTGCCAGCAGCCAAACACTAGGGATCTACGAGCAGTACTTC.

This chain links TRBV10-3 with TRBJ2-2; D may match TRBD1 or TRBD2 (5 bases each). Trimming pared 3 bases from V and 0 bases from J, leaving 23 bases between. The germline V gene encodes CDR1 ENHRY and CDR2 SYGVKD. The CDR3 loop spans 20 amino acids. The CDR3: CAISELGFEGPNANTGELFF. The CDR3 bases are TGTGCCATCAGTGAACTTGGATTCGAGGGACCCAACGCGAACACCGGGGAGCTGTTTTTT.

The chain carries TRBV29-1 and TRBJ1-2, with TRBD1 as a possible D gene (6 bases). This CDR3 comprises 12 residues. Germline values: CDR1 SQVTM, CDR2 ANQGSEA. Trimming removed 7 bases at V and 4 bases at J, with 13 bases between. The CDR3 nucleotides read TGCAGCGCCGGGGGGGCTACCTATGGCTACACCTTC. Protein product: CSAGGATYGYTF.

The gene calls are TRBV7-6 and TRBJ1-2, with 9 bases matching TRBD1. CDR3 length equals 16 residues. From germline, CDR1 is SGHVS and CDR2 FNYEAQ. J gave up 3 bases and V 5 bases, and 10 bases lay outside the gene matches. This chain's CDR3 is CASSPKTGTGHYGYTF. The CDR3 nucleotides are TGTGCCAGCAGCCCCAAGACCGGGACAGGGCACTATGGCTACACCTTC. The whole variable domain, filled in from reference TRBV7-6 and TRBJ1-2, reads GAGVSQSPRYKVTKRGQDVALRCDPISGHVSLYWYRQALGQGPEFLTYFNYEAQQDKSGLPNDRFSAERPEGSISTLTIQRTEQRDSAMYRCASSPKTGTGHYGYTFGSGTRLTVV.

The V gene is TRBV7-9, the J gene TRBJ1-2; D gene uncertain. CDR1 and CDR2 from the germline V gene are SEHNR and FQNEAQ (reference sequence). With 4 bases removed from V and 4 bases from J, the gap between germline ends came to 16 bases. The CDR3 is made up of 15 amino acids. CDR3 DNA: TGTGCCAGCAGCTGGGCAGAGGGCACTCTCTATGGCTACACCTTC. Encoded protein: CASSWAEGTLYGYTF.

This chain connects TRBV29-1 to TRBJ2-1; D is tentatively TRBD1 or TRBD2 (5 bases each). This CDR3 region has 15 residues. V dropped 6 bases and J dropped 0 bases, with 15 bases sitting between them. Germline-derived CDR1 and CDR2 are SQVTM and ANQGSEA. The CDR3 nucleotides are TGCAGCGTAAAAGGCTGGGGGAGCTCCTACAATGAGCAGTTCTTC. Translation: CSVKGWGSSYNEQFF.

This clonotype was observed a handful of times. This chain uses TRBV4-3 with TRBJ2-1; D call uncertain. Looked up from germline, CDR1 is LGHNA and CDR2 is YSLEER. The V gene lost 0 bases and the J gene lost 9 bases, with 21 bases spanning the gap. This CDR3 is built from 17 residues. The CDR3 DNA reads as TGCGCCAGCAGCCAAGACGCCCCCCTAGGCTTCAGAGGTGAGCAGTTCTTC. The encoded protein is CASSQDAPLGFRGEQFF.

V usage is TRBV6-5 and J usage is TRBJ1-1, with D unclear. V was pared by 10 bases and J by 0 bases, with 9 bases between. The CDR3 contains 12 residues. Germline assignment: CDR1 MNHEY and CDR2 SVGAGI. As DNA, the CDR3 is TGTGCCACCAGGCGCCTGAACACTGAAGCTTTCTTT. Protein sequence: CATRRLNTEAFF.